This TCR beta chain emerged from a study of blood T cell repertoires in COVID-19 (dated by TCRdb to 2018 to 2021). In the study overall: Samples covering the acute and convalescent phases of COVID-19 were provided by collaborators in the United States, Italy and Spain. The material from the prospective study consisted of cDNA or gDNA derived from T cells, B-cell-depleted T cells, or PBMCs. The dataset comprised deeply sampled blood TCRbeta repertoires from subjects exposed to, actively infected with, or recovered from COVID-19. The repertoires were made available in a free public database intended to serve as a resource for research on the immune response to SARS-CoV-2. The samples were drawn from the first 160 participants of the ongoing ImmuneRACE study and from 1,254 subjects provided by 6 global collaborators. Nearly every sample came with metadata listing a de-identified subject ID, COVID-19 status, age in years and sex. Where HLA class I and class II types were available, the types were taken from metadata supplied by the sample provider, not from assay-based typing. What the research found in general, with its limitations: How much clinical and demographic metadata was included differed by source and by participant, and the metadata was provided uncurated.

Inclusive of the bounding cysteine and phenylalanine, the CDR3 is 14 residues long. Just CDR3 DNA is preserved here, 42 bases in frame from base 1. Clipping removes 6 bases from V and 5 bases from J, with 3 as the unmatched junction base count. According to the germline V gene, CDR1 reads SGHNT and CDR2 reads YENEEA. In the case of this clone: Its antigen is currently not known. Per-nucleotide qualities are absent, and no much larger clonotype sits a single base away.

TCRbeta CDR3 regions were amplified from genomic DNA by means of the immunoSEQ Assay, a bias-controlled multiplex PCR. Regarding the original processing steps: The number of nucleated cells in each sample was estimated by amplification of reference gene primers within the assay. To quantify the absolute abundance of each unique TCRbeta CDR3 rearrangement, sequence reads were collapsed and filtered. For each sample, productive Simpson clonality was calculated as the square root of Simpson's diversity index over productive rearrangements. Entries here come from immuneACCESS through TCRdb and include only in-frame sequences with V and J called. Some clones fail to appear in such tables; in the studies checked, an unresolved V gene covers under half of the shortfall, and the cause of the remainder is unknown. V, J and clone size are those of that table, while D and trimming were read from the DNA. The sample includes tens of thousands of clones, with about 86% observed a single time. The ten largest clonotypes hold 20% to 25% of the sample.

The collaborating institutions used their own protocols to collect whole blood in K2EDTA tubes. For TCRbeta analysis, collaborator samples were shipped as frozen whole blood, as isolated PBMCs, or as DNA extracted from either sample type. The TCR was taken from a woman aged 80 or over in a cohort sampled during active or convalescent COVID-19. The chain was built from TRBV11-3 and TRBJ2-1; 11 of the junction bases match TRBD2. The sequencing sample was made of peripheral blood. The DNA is TGTGCCAGCAGGGGGACTAGCGGAGACAATGAGCAGTTCTTC. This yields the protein CASRGTSGDNEQFF.